This passage covers 14 T cell receptor beta chains from one sample sequenced in a study of T cell responses to AZD1222 COVID-19 vaccine. Using immunoSEQ multiplex PCR, the repertoire was profiled, and TCRdb retains in-frame clones only, with some absent. Seen here are 110,000 to 150,000 clones, 80% to 95% observed once, and the top ten hold roughly 3.4%. The sample here was peripheral blood, taken 28 days after the second AZD1222 dose. The receptor source for this set is an adult who received the AZD1222 COVID-19 vaccine.

The J gene is TRBJ1-6, the V gene TRBV28; D uncertain. Trimming stripped 2 bases from V and 8 bases from J, with 4 bases between. In germline, CDR1 is MDHEN, CDR2 SYDVKM. There are 12 residues in the CDR3. The CDR3 DNA is TGTGCCAGCAGTTTACTGGATTCACCCCTCCACTTT. Encoded protein: CASSLLDSPLHF.

The chain recombines TRBV6-2 or TRBV6-3 with TRBJ2-1, with TRBD2 identical over 9 bases. This CDR3 spans 14 amino acids. Germline lookup yields CDR1 MNHEY and CDR2 SVGEGT. The junction had 5 bases not matched to a gene; V was cut back by 4 bases and J by 7 bases. CDR3 in amino acids: CASSFSGSGNEQFF. The DNA of the CDR3 is TGTGCCAGCAGTTTTAGCGGGAGTGGAAATGAGCAGTTCTTC.

The V and J genes are TRBV3-1 (or the pseudogene TRBV3-2) and TRBJ1-3; weak D call: TRBD1 (6 bases). V lost 1 base to trimming and J lost 0 bases, with 10 bases between them. The CDR3 has 16 amino acids. The germline gives CDR1 LGHDT, CDR2 YNNKEL (reference sequence). The CDR3 reads CASSQGPGASGNTIYF. The CDR3, as DNA: TGTGCCAGCAGCCAAGGCCCGGGGGCCTCTGGAAACACCATATATTTT.

The chain employs TRBV28 and TRBJ1-4; D is unresolved. Trimming shortened V by 1 base and J by 7 bases, and 4 bases separated the two germline ends. The CDR3 runs to 12 residues. Per the germline V gene, CDR1 is MDHEN and CDR2 is SYDVKM. CDR3 bases: TGTGCCAGCAGTTTATTCGGTGAAAAACTGTTTTTT. Protein sequence: CASSLFGEKLFF. The full variable domain, in which reference TRBV28 and TRBJ1-4 provide the parts outside the CDR3, is DVKVTQSSRYLVKRTGEKVFLECVQDMDHENMFWYRQDPGLGLRLIYFSYDVKMKEKGDIPEGYSVSREKKERFSLILESASTNQTSMYLCASSLFGEKLFFGSGTQLSVL.

The V call is TRBV13, the J call TRBJ2-7; D gene ambiguous. The CDR3 contains 11 residues. V lost 6 bases and J lost 0, with 3 bases in between. Germline CDR1 and CDR2: PRHDT and FYEKMQ (reference sequence). The CDR3 region has the DNA TGTGCCAGCAGGGTCTCCTACGAGCAGTACTTC. This gives the protein CASRVSYEQYF.

V usage is TRBV5-1 and J usage is TRBJ1-3; no firm D call. CDR1 and CDR2 from the germline V gene are SGHRS and YFSETQ. V was shortened by 0 bases and J by 2 bases, with 6 bases between the two germline ends. The CDR3 runs 14 residues. The CDR3 protein is CASSLGQAGNTIYF. Here the CDR3 DNA reads TGCGCCAGCAGCTTGGGGCAGGCTGGAAACACCATATATTTT.

The CDR3 reads CASISQGAGYNEQFF. In DNA, the CDR3 is TGTGCCAGCATATCCCAGGGGGCTGGCTACAATGAGCAGTTCTTC. The chain is built from TRBV6-6 and TRBJ2-1; 8 bases are shared with TRBD1. The V gene's germline CDR1 is MNHNY and CDR2 SVGAGI (reference sequence). V lost 7 bases and J lost 3; bases outside the gene matches: 8. The CDR3 is made up of 15 amino acids.

The chain recombines TRBV27 with TRBJ2-7; tentatively, D is TRBD1 (5 bases). Germline CDR1 reads MNHEY; CDR2 reads SMNVEV (reference sequence). Trimming stripped 4 bases from V and 7 bases from J, with 20 bases between. The CDR3 covers 15 residues. CDR3 in amino acids: CASSSRQQDMGEQYF. In DNA form, the CDR3 reads TGTGCCAGCAGTTCCCGACAGCAGGACATGGGTGAGCAGTACTTC.

V gene TRBV15 combines with J gene TRBJ1-2; 8 bases agree with TRBD1. The trim removed 4 bases at V and 6 bases at J, leaving 4 bases unmatched. There are 13 residues in the CDR3. From germline, CDR1 is LNHNV and CDR2 YYDKDF (reference sequence). The CDR3 DNA reads as TGTGCCACCAGCACGCAGGGGGCCCATGGCTACACCTTC. Translation gives CATSTQGAHGYTF.

This sequence joins TRBV28 and TRBJ1-3; D gene ambiguous. With 4 bases removed from V and 0 bases from J, the gap between germline ends came to 13 bases. The germline V gene encodes CDR1 MDHEN and CDR2 SYDVKM. The CDR3 sequence is 16 residues long. The CDR3 loop is CASSSFQEFSGNTIYF. DNA for the CDR3: TGTGCCAGCAGTTCTTTTCAGGAGTTCTCTGGAAACACCATATATTTT.

This clone was counted many times. This chain uses TRBV4-3 with TRBJ2-1, with D maybe TRBD1 (6 bases). CDR3 length: 16 amino acids. Germline V gives CDR1 LGHNA, CDR2 YSLEER. The V end lost 1 base, the J end lost 2 bases, and 12 bases lay between the germline ends. Here the CDR3 DNA reads TGCGCCAGCAGCCAAGGCCGGACAGAAACCTACAATGAGCAGTTCTTC. Translated: CASSQGRTETYNEQFF.

The rearrangement links TRBV24-1 to TRBJ1-2; D possibly corresponds to TRBD1 (5 bases). Trimming stripped 3 bases from V and 5 bases from J, with 12 bases between. This CDR3 is built from 14 residues. Germline V CDR1 and CDR2: KGHDR, SFDVKD. The CDR3 protein is CATSDRDGRYGYTF. The CDR3 DNA reads as TGTGCCACCAGTGATCGGGACGGACGATATGGCTACACCTTC.

The chain joins TRBV10-3 to TRBJ1-2, with D uncertain. Germline CDR1 ENHRY, CDR2 SYGVKD. V lost 10 bases to trimming and J lost 8 bases, with 23 bases between them. CDR3 length equals 14 residues. The CDR3 DNA follows: TGTGCCACCACTCTTGGAGGCGTCTCTGCGGGCTACACCTTC. This translates into CATTLGGVSAGYTF.

This rearrangement joins TRBV30 to TRBJ1-5; D is perhaps TRBD1 (5 bases). Trimming took 3 bases from V and 7 from J, leaving 19 bases between them. Germline-derived CDR1 and CDR2 are GTSNPN and SVGIG (reference sequence). The CDR3 spans 15 residues. The CDR3 DNA sequence: TGTGCCTGGAGCAAGGGATGGGGGGACGGGCAGCCCCAGCATTTT. Residues: CAWSKGWGDGQPQHF.